What follows describes a single T cell receptor (beta chain). In the authors' workflow: Amplified reference gene primers provided the basis for estimating nucleated cell counts. Data came from immunoSEQ multiplex PCR; TCRdb stores just in-frame clones and leaves some out. V and J calls and clone size are as listed in that table; D and trimming were resolved from the DNA. The sample has 95,000 to 150,000 clones; 81% are singletons. The data derive from a study of blood T cell repertoires in COVID-19. The TCR was taken from a man in his thirties or forties with COVID-19, enrolled during active disease. Sequencing was carried out using peripheral blood.

CDR3 region: CASSLSTGNYEQYF. The DNA for the CDR3 is TGTGCCAGCAGCTTATCGACAGGGAATTACGAGCAGTACTTC. The chain is built from TRBV11-2 and TRBJ2-7; TRBD1 aligns across 7 bases. The CDR3 loop spans 14 amino acids. After removal of 2 bases from V and 4 bases from J, the junction contained 5 bases not matched to a gene. CDR1 is SGHAT and CDR2 is FQNNGV in the germline V gene.